The sequence of this T cell receptor beta chain was determined in a study of T-cell reconstitution after alpha-beta-depleted transplantation in children. Study-wide findings and caveats: Newly generated T cells supplied most T-cell counts and diversity one year post-transplant. Reported findings indicate that, about two months after transplant, alpha-beta T cells came from several hundred expanded clones, which were derived from non-depleted graft cells.

Unique molecular identifiers tagged the TCRbeta library. MiXCR, applied by TCRdb to the PCR reads, yields one record per CDR3 protein. The table has hundreds of thousands of distinct CDR3 sequences, 16% seen once. Between the trimmed V and J ends, which lost 0 bases and 1 base, there was a span of 13 bases. From germline, CDR1 is DFQATT and CDR2 SNEGSKA (reference sequence). CDR3 length: 15 residues. A word on this clonotype: Antigen specificity is unknown.

The starting material was PBMCs, mostly from graft donor cells, obtained 360 days after TCRalphabeta/CD19-depleted stem cell transplant. The TCR sequence derives from a boy in the first two years of life who had a stem cell transplant for Wiskott-Aldrich syndrome, so the T cells may come from the graft donor. The chain has TRBV20-1 and TRBJ2-7, with D possibly being TRBD1 or TRBD2 (5 bases each). The CDR3 is CSARDLGTSSYEQYF. In DNA, the CDR3 is TGCAGTGCTAGAGATCTCGGGACCTCATCCTACGAGCAGTACTTC.